The next 9 T cell receptor beta chains were all read from a single sample in a study of shared clonotypes between healthy human individuals. Using immunoSEQ multiplex PCR, the repertoire was profiled, and TCRdb retains in-frame clones only, with some absent. Of roughly 1.4 million clones detected, roughly 98.5% appear once; the ten largest clones hold approximately 0.4%. Sequencing was carried out using naive CD4+ T cells sorted from blood. Subset meaning: CD45RA+ positively selected. The source of these receptors is a young man in good health.

With regard to this clone: At the DNA level, this CDR3 is encoded by other sequences in the same sample as well. This chain uses TRBV2 with TRBJ1-1, with D unresolved. The germline CDR1 and CDR2 sequences are SNHLY and FYNNEI. The CDR3 has 12 residues. V lost 4 bases and J 3 bases, leaving 6 bases between the germline ends. CDR3 sequence: CASSVRDTEAFF. In nucleotides, the CDR3 is TGTGCCAGCAGTGTGAGGGACACTGAAGCTTTCTTT.

V usage is TRBV10-3 and J usage is TRBJ2-5, with unresolved D. V lost 0 bases to trimming and J lost 5 bases, with 10 bases between them. CDR1 ENHRY and CDR2 SYGVKD come from the germline V gene. This CDR3 has 14 amino acids. The CDR3 loop reads CAISESGRVETQYF. DNA of the CDR3: TGTGCCATCAGTGAGTCGGGTCGGGTTGAGACCCAGTACTTC.

The chain carries TRBV5-5 and TRBJ2-5; D is perhaps TRBD2 (6 bases). The J call may be mistaken, given a closer DNA end match to TRBJ2-7. The V gene's germline CDR1 is SGHKS and CDR2 YYEKEE (reference sequence). The CDR3 runs to 17 residues. In nucleotides, the CDR3 is TGTGCCAGCAGCTTGGAGGCTAGCGTGAAGTATCAGGGCGAGCAGTACTTC. Translated, it gives CASSLEASVKYQGEQYF.

This rearrangement joins TRBV7-2 to TRBJ2-1; weak D call: TRBD1 (6 bases). The germline V and J ends were trimmed by 1 base and 7 bases, with 11 bases remaining between them. Germline CDR1 and CDR2: SGHTA and FQGNSA. This CDR3 region has 14 residues. The CDR3 sequence: CASSLDRVRNEQFF. The CDR3 DNA reads TGTGCCAGCAGCTTAGACAGGGTAAGAAATGAGCAGTTCTTC. Complete variable domain (other parts from reference TRBV7-2 and TRBJ2-1): GAGVSQSPSNKVTEKGKDVELRCDPISGHTALYWYRQSLGQGLEFLIYFQGNSAPDKSGLPSDRFSAERTGGSVSTLTIQRTQQEDSAVYLCASSLDRVRNEQFFGPGTRLTVL.

Comment on this clone: Other DNA variants within this sample encode the same CDR3. V usage is TRBV5-1 and J usage is TRBJ2-1; no reliable D call. Between the trimmed V and J ends, which lost 2 bases and 7 bases, there was a span of 7 bases. The CDR3 sequence is 12 residues long. Germline values: CDR1 SGHRS, CDR2 YFSETQ. Here the CDR3 reads CASSFPPNEQFF. The CDR3 DNA is TGCGCCAGCAGCTTTCCCCCAAATGAGCAGTTCTTC.

This chain connects TRBV7-9 to TRBJ2-1; D tentatively fits TRBD1 or TRBD2 (5 bases each). Per the germline V gene, CDR1 is SEHNR and CDR2 is FQNEAQ (reference sequence). The CDR3 sequence is 14 residues long. The ends were cut back, 4 bases at V and 5 bases at J, with 12 bases in the middle. For the CDR3, the DNA is TGTGCCAGCAGCTCCGGGACGGACCACAATGAGCAGTTCTTC. This encodes CASSSGTDHNEQFF. The full variable domain, its missing parts supplied by reference TRBV7-9 and TRBJ2-1, is DTGVSQNPRHKITKRGQNVTFRCDPISEHNRLYWYRQTLGQGPEFLTYFQNEAQLEKSRLLSDRFSAERPKGSFSTLEIQRTEQGDSAMYLCASSSGTDHNEQFFGPGTRLTVL.

The CDR3 sequence is CASSGDDLKDTQYF. The CDR3 DNA sequence: TGCGCCAGCAGCGGGGACGACTTGAAGGATACGCAGTATTTT. The rearrangement links TRBV5-1 to TRBJ2-3; tentatively, D is TRBD1 or TRBD2 (5 bases each). V shed 4 bases and J shed 6 bases, with 15 bases lying between them. CDR3 length: 14 amino acids. Germline V CDR1 and CDR2: SGHRS, YFSETQ.

The gene calls are TRBV7-8 and TRBJ2-1; D possibly corresponds to TRBD1 (6 bases). Trimming shortened V by 5 bases and J by 6 bases, and 14 bases separated the two germline ends. The CDR3 covers 14 residues. CDR1 and CDR2 (germline): SGHVS, FQNEAQ. The CDR3, as DNA: TGTGCCAGCAGCAAGGACAGTTTTGGCAATGAGCAGTTCTTC. It specifies CASSKDSFGNEQFF.

In the case of this clone: Other nucleotide sequences from this sample produce the same CDR3. V gene TRBV5-1 combines with J gene TRBJ1-2; D is unclear. V lost 1 base, J lost 3 bases, and 7 bases lay in between. Germline V lookup: CDR1 SGHRS, CDR2 YFSETQ. The CDR3 has 13 residues. CDR3 sequence (DNA): TGCGCCAGCAGCTTGAGTGGGGACTATGGCTACACCTTC. It encodes CASSLSGDYGYTF.